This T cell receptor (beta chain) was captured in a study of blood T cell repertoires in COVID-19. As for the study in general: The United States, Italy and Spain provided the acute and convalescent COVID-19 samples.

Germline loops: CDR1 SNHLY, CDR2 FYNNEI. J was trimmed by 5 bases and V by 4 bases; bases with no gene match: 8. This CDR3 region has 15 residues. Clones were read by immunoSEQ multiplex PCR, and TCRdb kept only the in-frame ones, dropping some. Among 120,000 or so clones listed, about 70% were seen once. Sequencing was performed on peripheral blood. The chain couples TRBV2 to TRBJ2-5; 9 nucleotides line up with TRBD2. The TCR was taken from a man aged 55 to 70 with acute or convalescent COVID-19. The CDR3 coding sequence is TGTGCCAGCAGTGCGGTTGGGAGCGGGAGGGAGACCCAGTACTTC. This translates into CASSAVGSGRETQYF.